Described below is a single TCR beta chain sequence and its context. Its antigen remains unidentified. These data belong to a study of Graves' ophthalmopathy and Graves' hyperthyroidism. Whole-study findings and limits: The model achieved about 70% sensitivity and 72.22% specificity for ophthalmopathy progression.

Hyperthyroidism was new, under 2 months, in patients aged 18 to 65. Beta-chain TCR CDR3 regions were amplified from RNA transcripts. HTBI primers were employed in first-round RT-PCR, then a second-round multiplex PCR followed. MiXCR was run by TCRdb on the multiplex PCR reads, yielding one entry per CDR3 protein. The sample has over 500,000 distinct CDR3 sequences, about a fifth seen once. CDR3 length: 13 residues. V was trimmed by 11 bases and J by 7 bases, leaving 20 bases between them. Per germline, CDR1 MNHNS and CDR2 SASEGT. The TCR sequence derives from a woman under 30 with stable Graves' hyperthyroidism. Some clones in this sample may be carry-over from other donors' samples. Specimen: peripheral blood. The rearrangement joins TRBV6-1 to TRBJ1-1; possibly TRBD1 for D (5 bases). The CDR3 DNA follows: TGTGCCGCCCGGGACCGGGGAGTCGGTGAAGCTTTCTTT. It yields the protein CAARDRGVGEAFF.